This TCR beta chain was observed in a study of beta chain features in type 1 diabetes. Study information: All samples combined gave about 100 million sorted cells for examination.

This CDR3 is built from 14 residues. Germline CDR1 SGHNT, CDR2 YYREEE (reference sequence). With V trimmed by 1 base and J by 5 bases, 4 bases remained unmatched. This clone was seen only a few times. The antigen remains undetermined. General study points: Small HLA sub-analyses could not settle whether HLA shapes TCRB rearrangement. In type 1 diabetes patients, VDJ junctions had fewer insertions; deletions at these junctions were more frequent. Patients and controls would share equally any PCR tilt toward shorter templates.

Investigators reverse transcribed all isolated RNA, so they sequenced expressed TCRB transcripts. The protocol was immunoSEQ multiplex PCR, while the TCRdb copy is restricted to in-frame clones and leaves out a portion. This table has 110,000 to 150,000 clones, 6% to 7.5% appearing once. The sequencing sample was made of central memory CD4+ T cells from blood. The chain carries TRBV5-4 and TRBJ2-7, with 9 bases aligning to TRBD2. The clonotype was recovered from a woman aged 25 to 39 in good health. The CDR3 DNA reads as TGTGCCAGCAGCTTGCGAGCGGGAGGTCACGAGCAGTACTTC. Encoded protein: CASSLRAGGHEQYF.